This T cell receptor beta chain was identified in a study of lymphopenia after photon versus proton radiotherapy. Study-level points and caveats: After lymphocyte nadir, photon-treated repertoires showed oligoclonal expansion, especially CD8+ Temra. Proton therapy kept repertoires fairly stable, unlike photons, which gained effector/memory cells. A bigger post-nadir fall in TCR diversity correlated inversely with survival time in deceased patients. Better survival with proton therapy was suggested as possible, not demonstrated.

Repertoires were generated with immunoSEQ multiplex PCR, while TCRdb's copy carries only in-frame clones and drops some. The table lists more than 35,000 clones, more than 70% of them singletons. This clone was seen only a few times. Its antigen is undetermined. This clonotype was obtained from a man over 45 with gastric cancer. The sample in question was peripheral blood, obtained from a patient treated with photon-based radiotherapy.

CDR3 in amino acids: CASSRGLNQPQHF. CDR3 DNA sequence: TGTGCCAGCAGCAGGGGCCTCAATCAGCCCCAGCATTTT. V gene TRBV6-1 combines with J gene TRBJ1-5; TRBD1 might be the D (6 bases). Germline V gives CDR1 MNHNS, CDR2 SASEGT. Trimming shortened V by 6 bases and J by 3 bases, and 9 bases separated the two germline ends. The CDR3 is 13 amino acids.